The clone carrying this T cell receptor beta chain showed up just a few times. Clones were sequenced by immunoSEQ multiplex PCR, and TCRdb holds only the in-frame ones, with some missing. The sample has some 900,000 clones; about three quarters are singletons. Trimming removed 2 bases at V and 8 bases at J, with 12 bases between. The CDR3 covers 14 residues. CDR1 and CDR2 (germline): SNHLY, FYNNEI. The data originate from a study of shared clonotypes between healthy human individuals. Source material: memory CD4+ T cells sorted from blood. Subset defined: CD45RA-negative fraction. The chain employs TRBV2 and TRBJ2-2; D unresolved. The TCR originated in a man aged 18-30 years in good health. The CDR3 nucleotides read TGTGCCAGCAGTGAAAGGCGTAATGGGGGGGAGCTGTTTTTT. Its protein is CASSERRNGGELFF.